The 21 T cell receptor beta chains presented below share a single source sample, sequenced in a study of breast tumors, draining lymph nodes, adjacent tissues. TCRdb redid the calling of the multiplex PCR reads with MiXCR, one entry per CDR3 protein. The sample records about 270,000 distinct CDR3 sequences, around 30% being singletons. Samples came from axillary lymph nodes draining the breast cancer. The specimen was axillary lymph node tissue. The receptors stem from a female donor with breast cancer. Some clones in this sample may be carry-over from other donors' samples.

This clonotype was detected many times. CDR3 nucleotides: TGTGCCACCAGTGATTTTGGGCGGATCATCTACGAGCAGTACTTC. It codes for CATSDFGRIIYEQYF. This chain uses TRBV24-1 with TRBJ2-7; the D is unclear. CDR1 is KGHDR and CDR2 is SFDVKD in the germline V gene. The CDR3 has 15 amino acids. V was cut by 1 base and J by 3 bases, with 12 bases left in between.

This clonotype appeared many times. V gene TRBV29-1 combines with J gene TRBJ2-1; D is perhaps TRBD1 (6 bases). Germline loops: CDR1 SQVTM, CDR2 ANQGSEA. V shed 5 bases and J shed 9 bases, with 11 bases lying between them. The CDR3 is 11 residues long. The CDR3 loop reads CSVTQGIEQFF. CDR3 DNA: TGCAGCGTTACACAGGGTATTGAGCAGTTCTTC.

As to this clonotype: A read error may explain this, as a much larger clone is one base away. V is TRBV20-1 and J is TRBJ2-7; D possibly corresponds to TRBD2 (5 bases). V lost 0 bases to trimming and J lost 5 bases, with 17 bases between them. Per germline, CDR1 DFQATT and CDR2 SNEGSKA (reference sequence). This CDR3 region has 15 residues. CDR3: CSARDHPGLTNEQYF. The CDR3 region has the DNA TGCAGTGCTAGAGATCATCCCGGCTTGACTAACGAGCAGTACTTC.

This clonotype was seen many times. The chain recombines TRBV2 with TRBJ2-7; D perhaps matches TRBD2 (5 bases). Germline CDR1 SNHLY, CDR2 FYNNEI. This CDR3 has 12 amino acids. Trimming removed 5 bases at V and 5 bases at J, with 10 bases between. DNA for the CDR3: TGTGCCAGCAGTCGCGAGGGTAACGAGCAGTACTTC. It yields the protein CASSREGNEQYF.

This clonotype was detected many times. V gene TRBV5-6 combines with J gene TRBJ2-7, with 11 nucleotides matching TRBD2. Trimming took 1 base from V and 2 from J; bases not matched to a gene: 5. This CDR3 comprises 16 residues. Germline V gene lookup returns CDR1 SGHDT and CDR2 YYEEEE. CDR3 residues: CASSLWSGLAAYEQYF. The CDR3 bases are TGTGCCAGCAGCTTGTGGTCGGGACTAGCGGCCTACGAGCAGTACTTC.

On this clonotype: This may be a read error: a much more frequent sequence differs by one nucleotide. The chain uses TRBV7-6 and TRBJ2-3, with TRBD1 as a possible D gene (6 bases). The length of the CDR3 is 17 residues. The V gene's germline CDR1 is SGHVS and CDR2 FNYEAQ. The CDR3 sequence is CASSLWAGEVLTGTQYF. The CDR3 region has the DNA TGTGCCAGCAGCTTATGGGCAGGGGAAGTTTTAACAGGTACGCAGTATTTT.

Comment on this clonotype: A read error is possible here, since a much larger clone lies one base away. This chain uses TRBV5-1 with TRBJ2-5; D is uncertain. The length of the CDR3 is 14 residues. Germline CDR1 and CDR2: SGHRS and YFSETQ. The CDR3 loop is CASSSGAMQDTQYF. The CDR3, as DNA: TGCGCCAGCTCCTCGGGTGCCATGCAAGACACCCAGTACTTC. Using reference TRBV5-1 and TRBJ2-5 for the parts outside the CDR3, the full variable domain is KAGVTQTPRYLIKTRGQQVTLSCSPISGHRSVSWYQQTPGQGLQFLFEYFSETQRNKGNFPGRFSGRQFSNSRSEMNVSTLELGDSALYLCASSSGAMQDTQYFGPGTRLLVL.

This clonotype was recorded many times. V usage is TRBV11-1 and J usage is TRBJ2-1; D gene uncertain. V lost 1 base to trimming and J lost 0 bases, with 7 bases between them. The length of the CDR3 is 15 residues. The V gene's germline CDR1 is SGHAT and CDR2 FQDESV (reference sequence). CDR3 loop: CASSLGSSSYNEQFF. CDR3 nucleotides: TGTGCCAGCAGCTTAGGTAGCTCCTCCTACAATGAGCAGTTCTTC.

This clonotype came up many times. This sequence joins TRBV5-5 and TRBJ1-2; 11 bases map to TRBD1. From germline, CDR1 is SGHKS and CDR2 YYEKEE (reference sequence). V shed 3 bases and J 3 bases; nucleotides not matched to a gene: 1. CDR3 length: 14 amino acids. The CDR3: CASSWDRGDYGYTF. The CDR3 nucleotides are TGTGCCAGCAGCTGGGACAGGGGGGACTATGGCTACACCTTC.

The CDR3 protein is CASSSKSEGVEKLFF. In DNA, the CDR3 is TGTGCCAGCAGCTCCAAATCAGAGGGAGTCGAAAAACTGTTTTTT. V gene TRBV7-6 combines with J gene TRBJ1-4; D call uncertain. The CDR3 is made up of 15 amino acids. Germline CDR1 reads SGHVS; CDR2 reads FNYEAQ. V was clipped by 4 bases and J by 8 bases, with 17 bases between them.

This clonotype occurred many times. The chain recombines TRBV4-3 with TRBJ1-4; a possible D gene is TRBD1 (6 bases). The CDR3 runs to 14 residues. The germline V and J ends were trimmed by 0 bases and 6 bases, with 8 bases remaining between them. Germline CDR1 and CDR2: LGHNA and YSLEER. The CDR3 reads CASSQEAGDEKLFF. DNA for the CDR3: TGCGCCAGCAGCCAAGAGGCAGGGGATGAAAAACTGTTTTTT.

This clonotype was counted a few times. V gene TRBV6-5 combines with J gene TRBJ2-6, with D unresolved. Deletions cut 6 bases from V and 0 bases from J, with 9 bases between. From germline, CDR1 is MNHEY and CDR2 SVGAGI. The CDR3 is 15 amino acids. DNA of the CDR3: TGTGCCAGCAGCACCCGGAACTCTGGGGCCAACGTCCTGACTTTC. This gives the protein CASSTRNSGANVLTF.

The rearrangement links TRBV11-2 to TRBJ1-2, with TRBD1 as a possible D gene (5 bases). V shed 5 bases and J shed 8 bases, with 12 bases lying between them. CDR1 and CDR2 (germline): SGHAT, FQNNGV. The CDR3 contains 12 residues. Here the CDR3 DNA reads TGTGCCAGCAGCCTGGGGGTGGGGGGCTACACCTTC. As protein: CASSLGVGGYTF.

There are many counts of this clonotype. DNA for the CDR3: TGCAGTGCTAGTGCGTCAGTCAATGGCTACACCTTC. Amino acids: CSASASVNGYTF. This chain connects TRBV20-1 to TRBJ1-2; D remains ambiguous. The V end lost 3 bases, the J end lost 6 bases, and 11 bases lay between the germline ends. The CDR3 is 12 amino acids. Per germline, CDR1 DFQATT and CDR2 SNEGSKA (reference sequence).

This clonotype was recorded at least ten times. This chain uses TRBV7-2 with TRBJ2-5, with D perhaps TRBD1 (7 bases). Germline loops: CDR1 SGHTA, CDR2 FQGNSA. V lost 5 bases, J lost 5 bases, and 15 bases lay in between. This CDR3 is built from 14 residues. CDR3 in DNA: TGTGCCAGCAGCCCAGGGGGGATCAGGGAGACCCAGTACTTC. Translated, it gives CASSPGGIRETQYF.

This clonotype was seen repeatedly, ten times or more. V and J are TRBV7-3 and TRBJ2-7, with D tentatively TRBD2 (5 bases). CDR1 and CDR2 (germline): SGHTA, FQGTGA. The CDR3 spans 14 residues. Trimming took 2 bases from V and 3 from J, leaving 11 bases between them. CDR3 in amino acids: CASSLEVANYEQYF. The CDR3 nucleotides read TGTGCCAGCAGCTTAGAAGTAGCGAACTACGAGCAGTACTTC.

This chain connects TRBV4-3 to TRBJ1-2, with a tentative D call TRBD1 (5 bases). Germline CDR1 and CDR2: LGHNA and YSLEER. The V end was cut by 4 bases, the J end by 8 bases, with 17 bases between. This CDR3 spans 14 amino acids. In DNA, the CDR3 is TGCGCCAGCAGCCGCATAAATCCCGAGGGGGGCTACACCTTC. It translates to CASSRINPEGGYTF.

This clonotype was counted at least ten times. CDR3 residues: CASSLTGIGVLRTDTQYF. The CDR3 region has the DNA TGTGCCAGCAGCTTAACGGGGATAGGAGTGTTGAGGACAGATACGCAGTATTTT. The rearrangement links TRBV7-3 to TRBJ2-3; D not certain. The V and J ends lost 0 bases and 3 bases respectively, with 19 bases between them. Germline CDR1 and CDR2: SGHTA and FQGTGA. CDR3 size: 18 residues.

About this clonotype: A junction end diverges from the germline sequence, so it may reflect a read error. The CDR3 protein is CASSLGPVTNTQYF. CDR3 DNA: TGTGCCAGCAGTTTGGGGCCGGTCACAAATACGCAGTATTTT. The V gene is TRBV27, the J gene TRBJ2-3, with D tentatively TRBD1 (5 bases). The CDR3 covers 14 residues. Germline values: CDR1 MNHEY, CDR2 SMNVEV (reference sequence).

There are many counts of this clonotype. This sequence joins TRBV19 and TRBJ2-3, with unresolved D. Trimming removed 4 bases from V and 1 base from J, with 12 bases in between. The CDR3 is made up of 15 amino acids. Germline V gene lookup returns CDR1 LNHDA and CDR2 SQIVND (reference sequence). CDR3 sequence reads: CASSTGRYGTDTQYF. CDR3 sequence (DNA): TGTGCCAGTAGTACTGGGCGCTACGGCACAGATACGCAGTATTTT.

In the case of this clonotype: A much larger clonotype is one base distant, so this may be a read error. The chain couples TRBV5-8 to TRBJ1-5; no clear D. The CDR3 consists of 14 residues. The germline V gene encodes CDR1 SGHTS and CDR2 YDEGEE. Here the CDR3 reads CTSSLYLSNQPQHF. CDR3 bases: TGTACCAGCAGCTTGTATCTTAGCAATCAGCCCCAGCATTTT.